This paragraph reports one T cell receptor (beta chain). This clone is a singleton in its sample. Its antigen remains unidentified. No base qualities exist here, and no much larger clone lies one base off it. CDR1 and CDR2 are read off the germline V gene (reference sequence) as LNHDA and SQIVND. Trimming takes 7 bases from V and 5 bases from J, and the germline ends sit 15 bases apart. The CDR3 contains 14 residues, cysteine and phenylalanine counted. Only the CDR3 part of the read is kept: 42 bases, read in frame from the first base. Library preparation used the immunoSEQ multiplex PCR assay. Here the immuneACCESS table is served through TCRdb, limited to in-frame sequences with V and J called. Missing clones are a known gap in these copies; in checked studies unresolved V genes cover under half, and the rest lacks a known reason. The sample table contains around 100,000 clones; only one count was recorded for about 79% of them. Clones ranked in the top ten supply approximately 6.7% of the sample.

For every enrolled patient, mismatch repair deficiency was confirmed by either polymerase chain reaction or immunohistochemistry. A few patients who responded to pembrolizumab therapy underwent TCR sequencing. The phase II trial prospectively evaluated PD-1 blockade with pembrolizumab in advanced mismatch repair-deficient cancers, independent of tissue of origin. Peripheral blood T cell samples were gathered serially, both before PD-1 blockade started and at multiple time points afterward. Blood sampling time points were reported as weeks after the first dose of pembrolizumab. This sample stems from a study of PD-1 blockade in mismatch repair-deficient tumors (dated by TCRdb to about 2017). About the study as a whole: Between September 2013 and late 2016, the trial enrolled approximately 90 consecutive patients with about eleven types of mismatch repair-deficient cancer, all of whom had received prior treatment and were progressing. Deep sequencing of TCR CDR3 regions was used to track tumor-associated T cell clones in peripheral blood of patients responding to PD-1 blockade. Here is what the overall study found, with its caveats: Rapid expansion after pembrolizumab followed by contraction, generally before radiologic responses, was shown by tumor-resident clones, which were often undetectable in blood before treatment.

The sequences come from peripheral blood, collected roughly 36 weeks after starting pembrolizumab. Rearrangement joined TRBV19 to TRBJ2-1, with the D gene uncertain. The TCR sequence derives from an adult with mismatch repair-deficient cancer. CDR3 loop: CASTLGNQNNEQFF. The nucleotide sequence is given as TGTGCCAGTACGCTCGGCAACCAAAACAATGAGCAGTTCTTC.